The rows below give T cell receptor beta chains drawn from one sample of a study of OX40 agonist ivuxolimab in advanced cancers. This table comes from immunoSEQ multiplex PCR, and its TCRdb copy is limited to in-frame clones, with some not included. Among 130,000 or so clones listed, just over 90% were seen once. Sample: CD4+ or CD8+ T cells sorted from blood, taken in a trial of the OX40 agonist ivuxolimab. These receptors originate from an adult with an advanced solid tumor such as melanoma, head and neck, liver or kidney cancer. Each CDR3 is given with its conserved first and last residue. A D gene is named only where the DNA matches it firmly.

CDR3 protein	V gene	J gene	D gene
CASMGPEGGYTF	TRBV6-5	TRBJ1-2	.
CASSPGLGQITQETQYF	TRBV9	TRBJ2-5	.
CASSVGQSEQYF	TRBV9	TRBJ2-7	.
CASSLYRVPQEAFF	TRBV5-4	TRBJ1-1	.
CASRTGLETEAFF	TRBV25-1	TRBJ1-1	TRBD1
CASSPGRRLNEQFF	TRBV6-1	TRBJ2-1	.
CASSLQSYEQYF	TRBV7-9	TRBJ2-7	.
CASSIAGTGLTEAFF	TRBV7-9	TRBJ1-1	TRBD1
CASAQGGIEQFF	TRBV12-5	TRBJ2-1	.
CASSRTGSWEKLFF	TRBV28	TRBJ1-4	TRBD1
CATHRDINTGELFF	TRBV5-1	TRBJ2-2	.
CASSFRDRATYEQYF	TRBV7-2	.	TRBD1
CASSLKGDRTSPLHF	TRBV5-4	TRBJ1-6	.
CATSRYSVMNTEAFF	TRBV15	TRBJ1-1	.
CASSFEGRETQYF	TRBV5-1	TRBJ2-5	.
CASSFTSGGRYEQFF	TRBV7-2	TRBJ2-1	TRBD2
CASSLGPSGGDNEQFF	TRBV7-3	TRBJ2-1	TRBD2